This entry is about one T cell receptor (beta chain). Clones were sequenced by immunoSEQ multiplex PCR, and TCRdb holds only the in-frame ones, with some missing. The data contain some 70,000 clones, over 70% of them singletons. V was shortened by 7 bases and J by 8 bases, with 11 bases between the two germline ends. Germline CDR1 reads MNHEY; CDR2 reads SVGAGI. The CDR3 is made up of 11 amino acids. This specimen belongs to a study of blood T cell repertoires in COVID-19. This chain links TRBV6-5 with TRBJ1-1; D possibly corresponds to TRBD1 (6 bases). The source material was peripheral blood. This receptor was identified in a man aged 45-65 years with active COVID-19. The CDR3 loop reads CASIWGREAFF. The CDR3 nucleotides are TGTGCCAGCATATGGGGGCGGGAAGCTTTCTTT.